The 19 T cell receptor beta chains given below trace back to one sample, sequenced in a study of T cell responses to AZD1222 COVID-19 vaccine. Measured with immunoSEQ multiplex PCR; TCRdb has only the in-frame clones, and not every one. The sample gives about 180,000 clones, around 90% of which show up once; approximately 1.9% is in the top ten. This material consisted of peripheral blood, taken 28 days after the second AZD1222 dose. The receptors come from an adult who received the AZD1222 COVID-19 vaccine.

DNA of the CDR3: TGTGCCAGCAGCGGCAGGGTAAATGGCTACACCTTC. This translates into CASSGRVNGYTF. This rearrangement joins TRBV13 to TRBJ1-2; weak D call: TRBD1 (5 bases). The CDR3 consists of 12 residues. Germline V gene lookup returns CDR1 PRHDT and CDR2 FYEKMQ (reference sequence). Trimming stripped 5 bases from V and 6 bases from J, with 10 bases between.

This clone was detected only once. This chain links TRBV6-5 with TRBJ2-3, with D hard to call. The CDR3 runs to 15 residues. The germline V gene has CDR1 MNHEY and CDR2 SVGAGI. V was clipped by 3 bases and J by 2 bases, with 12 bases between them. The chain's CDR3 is CASSYMGENTDTQYF. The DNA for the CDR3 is TGTGCCAGCAGTTATATGGGCGAAAACACAGATACGCAGTATTTT.

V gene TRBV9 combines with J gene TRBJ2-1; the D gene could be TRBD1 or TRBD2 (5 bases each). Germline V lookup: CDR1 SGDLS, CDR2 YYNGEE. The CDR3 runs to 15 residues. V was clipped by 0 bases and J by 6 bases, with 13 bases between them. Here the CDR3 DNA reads TGTGCCAGCAGCGTAGGGCAGGGACCGTTCAATGAGCAGTTCTTC. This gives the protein CASSVGQGPFNEQFF.

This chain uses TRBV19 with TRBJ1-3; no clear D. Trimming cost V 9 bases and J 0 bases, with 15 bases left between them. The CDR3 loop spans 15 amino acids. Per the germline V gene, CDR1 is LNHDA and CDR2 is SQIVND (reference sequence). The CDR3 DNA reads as TGTGCCAGCTTGGTAGTGAACGTCTCTGGAAACACCATATATTTT. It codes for CASLVVNVSGNTIYF.

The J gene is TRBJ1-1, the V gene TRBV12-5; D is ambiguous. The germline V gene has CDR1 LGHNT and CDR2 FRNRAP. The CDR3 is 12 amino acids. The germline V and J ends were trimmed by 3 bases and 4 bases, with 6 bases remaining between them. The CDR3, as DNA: TGTGCTAGTGGTTTCAAGGGCACTGAAGCTTTCTTT. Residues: CASGFKGTEAFF.

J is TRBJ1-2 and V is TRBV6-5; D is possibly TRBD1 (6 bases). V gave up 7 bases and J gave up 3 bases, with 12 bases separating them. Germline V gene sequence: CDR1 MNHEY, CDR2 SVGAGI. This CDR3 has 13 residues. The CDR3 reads CASTKDSYYGYTF. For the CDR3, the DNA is TGTGCCAGCACCAAGGACAGTTACTATGGCTACACCTTC.

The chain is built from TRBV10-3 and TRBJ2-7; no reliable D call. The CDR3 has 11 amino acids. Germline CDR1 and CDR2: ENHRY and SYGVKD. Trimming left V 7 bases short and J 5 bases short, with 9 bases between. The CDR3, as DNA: TGTGCCATCACATCCGGGCACGAGCAGTACTTC. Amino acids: CAITSGHEQYF.

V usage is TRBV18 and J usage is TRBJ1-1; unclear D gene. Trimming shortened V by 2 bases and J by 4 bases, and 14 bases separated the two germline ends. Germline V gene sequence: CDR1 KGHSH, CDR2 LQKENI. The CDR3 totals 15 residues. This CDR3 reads CASSPGEGRLTEAFF. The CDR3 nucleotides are TGTGCCAGCTCACCAGGGGAAGGGCGTCTCACTGAAGCTTTCTTT.

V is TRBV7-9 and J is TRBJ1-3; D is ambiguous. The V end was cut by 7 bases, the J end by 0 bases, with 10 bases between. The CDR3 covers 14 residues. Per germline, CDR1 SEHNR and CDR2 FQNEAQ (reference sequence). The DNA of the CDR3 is TGTGCCAGCATGGCCAGAAGCTCTGGAAACACCATATATTTT. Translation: CASMARSSGNTIYF.

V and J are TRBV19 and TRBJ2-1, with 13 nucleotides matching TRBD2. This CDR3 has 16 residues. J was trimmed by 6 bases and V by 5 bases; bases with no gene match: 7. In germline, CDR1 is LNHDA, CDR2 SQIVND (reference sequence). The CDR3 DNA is TGTGCCAGTAGTTTAACCGGGACTAGCGGGGCCAATGAGCAGTTCTTC. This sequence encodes CASSLTGTSGANEQFF.

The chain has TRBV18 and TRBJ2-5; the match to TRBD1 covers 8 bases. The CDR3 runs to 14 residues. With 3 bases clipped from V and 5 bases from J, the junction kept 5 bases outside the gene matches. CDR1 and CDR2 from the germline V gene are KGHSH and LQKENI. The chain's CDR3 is CASSPQGAAETQYF. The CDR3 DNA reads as TGTGCCAGCTCACCCCAGGGGGCTGCGGAGACCCAGTACTTC.

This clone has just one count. This CDR3 is CASSLRVSGNGYTF. The CDR3 nucleotides read TGCGCCAGCAGCTTGCGGGTCTCGGGGAATGGCTACACCTTC. The chain joins TRBV5-1 to TRBJ1-2; D is uncertain. CDR1 is SGHRS, CDR2 YFSETQ, per germline. V shed 1 base and J shed 6 bases, with 13 bases lying between them. This CDR3 comprises 14 residues.

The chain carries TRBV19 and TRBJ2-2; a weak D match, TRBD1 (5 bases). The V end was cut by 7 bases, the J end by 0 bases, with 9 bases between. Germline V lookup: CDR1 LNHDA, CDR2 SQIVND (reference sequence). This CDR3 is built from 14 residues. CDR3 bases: TGTGCCAGTACCGCGACAGCGAACACCGGGGAGCTGTTTTTT. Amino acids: CASTATANTGELFF.

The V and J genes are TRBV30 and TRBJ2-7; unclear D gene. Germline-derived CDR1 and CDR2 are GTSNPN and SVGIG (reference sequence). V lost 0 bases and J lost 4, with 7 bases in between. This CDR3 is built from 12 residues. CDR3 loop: CAWSVQQYEQYF. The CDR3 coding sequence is TGTGCCTGGAGTGTACAGCAATACGAGCAGTACTTC.

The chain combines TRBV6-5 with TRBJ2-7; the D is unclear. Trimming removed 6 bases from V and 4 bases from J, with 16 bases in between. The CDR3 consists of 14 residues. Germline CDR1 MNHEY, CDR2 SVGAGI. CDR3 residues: CASSPQLAGYEQYF. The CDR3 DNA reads TGTGCCAGCAGCCCCCAGCTTGCAGGATACGAGCAGTACTTC.

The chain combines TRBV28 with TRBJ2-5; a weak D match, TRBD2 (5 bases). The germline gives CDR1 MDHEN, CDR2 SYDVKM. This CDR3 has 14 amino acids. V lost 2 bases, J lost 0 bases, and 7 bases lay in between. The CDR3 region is CASSLGGDQETQYF. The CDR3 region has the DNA TGTGCCAGCAGTTTAGGAGGCGACCAAGAGACCCAGTACTTC. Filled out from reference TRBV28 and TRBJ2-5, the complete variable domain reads DVKVTQSSRYLVKRTGEKVFLECVQDMDHENMFWYRQDPGLGLRLIYFSYDVKMKEKGDIPEGYSVSREKKERFSLILESASTNQTSMYLCASSLGGDQETQYFGPGTRLLVL.

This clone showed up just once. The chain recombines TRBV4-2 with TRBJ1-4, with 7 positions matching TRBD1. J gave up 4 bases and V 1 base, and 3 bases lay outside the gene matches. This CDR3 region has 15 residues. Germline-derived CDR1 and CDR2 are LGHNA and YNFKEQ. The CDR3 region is CASSQGDRDNEKLFF. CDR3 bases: TGTGCCAGCAGCCAAGGGGACAGAGATAATGAAAAACTGTTTTTT.

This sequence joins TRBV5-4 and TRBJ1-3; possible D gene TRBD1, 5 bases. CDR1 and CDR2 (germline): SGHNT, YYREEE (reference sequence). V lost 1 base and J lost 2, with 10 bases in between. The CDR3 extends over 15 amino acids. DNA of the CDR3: TGTGCCAGCAGCTTGCCAGGGAACACTGGAAACACCATATATTTT. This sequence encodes CASSLPGNTGNTIYF.

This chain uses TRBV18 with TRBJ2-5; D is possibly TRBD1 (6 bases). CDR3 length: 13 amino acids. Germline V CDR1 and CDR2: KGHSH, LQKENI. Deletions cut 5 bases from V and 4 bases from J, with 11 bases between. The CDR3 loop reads CASSYDRRETQYF. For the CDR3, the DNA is TGTGCCAGCTCATATGACAGGCGAGAGACCCAGTACTTC.